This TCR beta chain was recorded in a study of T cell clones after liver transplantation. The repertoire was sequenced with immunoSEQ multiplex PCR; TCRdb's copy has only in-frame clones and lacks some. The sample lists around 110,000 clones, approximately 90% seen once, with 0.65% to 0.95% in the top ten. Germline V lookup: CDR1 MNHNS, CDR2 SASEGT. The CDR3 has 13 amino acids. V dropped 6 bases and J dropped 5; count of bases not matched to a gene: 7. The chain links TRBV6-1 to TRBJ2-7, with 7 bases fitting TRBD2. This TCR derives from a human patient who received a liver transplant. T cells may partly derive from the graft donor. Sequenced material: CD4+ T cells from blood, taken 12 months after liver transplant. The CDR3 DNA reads TGTGCCAGCAGCGATGGACTAGAAGACGAGCAGTACTTC. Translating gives CASSDGLEDEQYF.